This TCR beta chain was captured in a study of PD-L1 blockade in urothelial cancer. Study in general: Men with urothelial cancer arising in the bladder made up most of the roughly 29 patients. Before enrollment, 0 to 3 chemotherapy regimens had been given to patients.

Study-level points and caveats: Pretreatment peripheral blood TCR clonality that fell below the median predicted better survival among the patients studied.

Anywhere from 1 to 8 samples came from each patient, spanning pretreatment and on-treatment. The repertoire was sequenced with immunoSEQ multiplex PCR; TCRdb's copy has only in-frame clones and lacks some. The data hold some 100,000 clones, with approximately 91% observed a single time. Points on this clone: Its specificity is unknown.

The germline V gene encodes CDR1 SEHNR and CDR2 FQNEAQ (reference sequence). The trim removed 8 bases at V and 5 bases at J, leaving 6 bases unmatched. CDR3 length: 13 residues. The sequence was obtained from an elderly woman with urothelial cancer. The chain has TRBV7-9 and TRBJ1-5; TRBD1 matches 7 bases. The specimen was PBMCs, collected around atezolizumab (anti-PD-L1) treatment. The CDR3 loop reads CASRDSQDQPQHF. Here the CDR3 DNA reads TGTGCCAGCCGGGACAGCCAAGATCAGCCCCAGCATTTT.